The entry below describes one T cell receptor (beta chain). It lacks a known antigen. No base-level quality is on record; no much larger clone is a single base apart. Including the terminal cysteine and phenylalanine, the CDR3 comprises 13 residues. The sequence is cut down to CDR3 DNA, 39 bases in frame from base 1. The CDR1 and CDR2 encoded by the germline V gene are MNHNS and SASEGT. V and J are truncated by 6 bases and 4 bases respectively, leaving an intervening sequence of 12 bases. Inclusion was restricted to participants for whom at least one PBMC sample before ART initiation and at least two post-ART samples were available. Every participant with HIV received treatment in the United States of America. Cryopreserved samples of about 0.95-11 million PBMC were thawed and washed before DNA extraction. At the time of the earliest PBMC sample for each participant with HIV, ages ranged from about 20 to 54 years. Per participant, PBMC samples came from 1-4 timepoints prior to ART initiation and 2-8 timepoints following ART initiation, for a median of 7 samples. Serial HIV viral load, CD4+ T-cell count, ART history and demographic data were obtained for every participant. Genomic DNA was extracted from unsorted PBMC with a Qiagen kit on a QIAcube, processed in batches of 12 samples.

Sequencing of the TRB variable region was done with the immunoSEQ hsTCRB v3.0 assay at survey level resolution. The target sequencing depth for TRB was about 40,000-50,000 T-cell genomes per sample. TRB libraries were pooled and sequenced on an Illumina MiSeq using a v3 150-cycle kit. The authors' pipeline ran thus. Repertoire analysis was performed in R inside a reproducible Nextflow workflow that covered QC, data transformation and analysis. LymphoSeq2, an R package for AIRR-Seq data exploration, was used to implement custom analyses. After excluding several samples that yielded fewer than 5000 total TRB sequences, fewer than 200 HIV repertoires remained for analysis. Among the approximately 190 retained HIV repertoires, 55 to 60 were collected before ART initiation and under 150 after ART initiation. Repertoires were downsampled to 5000 TRB nucleotide sequences, and summary statistics were averaged over 100 downsampling iterations. Only TRB sequences with CDR3 regions of at least seven amino acids were retained for analysis. Diversity was assessed using a clonality score derived from Shannon entropy and using the Gini coefficient. In the repertoire networks, any two of the top 5000 CDR3 amino acid sequences were connected whenever the two sequences differed by an edit distance of one. For TRB CDR3 amino acid sequences, GLIPH2 was used to predict antigen specificity groups and MHC restriction. To flag known associations with CMV, EBV, HIV or tissue antigens, CDR3 amino acid sequences were compared against VDJdb and McPAS-TCR. Pre-ART, post-ART and control groups were compared with Wilcoxon signed-rank tests and Holm-Bonferroni correction. Drawn from immuneACCESS, this table holds only the in-frame rearrangements with V and J called that TCRdb kept. Clones are partly lost; checked studies trace under half to an unresolved V gene and leave the rest unexplained. V and J calls and clone size are as listed in that table; D and trimming were resolved from the DNA. The sample includes 25,000 to 35,000 clones, with around 97% observed a single time. The ten largest clones capture about 2.9% of the sample.

This sample was taken from a study of long-term antiretroviral therapy in people with HIV (dated by TCRdb to between 2021 and 2022). Notes on the research overall: The earliest samples were collected roughly a decade before the 2015 WHO recommendation for immediate ART, at a time when ART was usually postponed until CD4 counts fell. Of the 30 to 35 participants with HIV, ten to eleven were female. A retrospective serial study tested whether ART initiation and durable HIV suppression were associated with changes in peripheral blood TRB repertoire composition and diversity. From some 30 adults with confirmed HIV infection, the cohort provided roughly 200 cryopreserved PBMC samples, gathered serially across a mean of approximately six years (range 1-12). Test extractions of a monoclonal T-cell line alongside about 30 polyclonal samples showed no cross-contamination during QIAcube processing. What the work shows at the level of the full study, not this receptor alone: Inferences about post-ART repertoire changes are limited because no data were available on ART adherence, viral resistance or therapy changes. Narrower CDR3 length ranges were observed in HIV repertoires than in controls, and an antigen-experienced repertoire with only a slight naive shift after ART was suggested by the network structure. Because pre-ART samples had limited cell numbers, unsorted PBMC were profiled rather than sorted CD4+ and CD8+ T cells. The samples span the years 2004 to 2017, and the ART regimens used at that time may not be as effective as current regimens. Starting ART was linked to a significant rise in TRB diversity, yet even after long-term ART the diversity remained significantly lower than in transplant donor controls. Expanded TRB clones identified before ART initiation dominated the repertoire across all time points, though the dominance fluctuated and decreased in many PLHIV after ART. Because PBMC availability was limited, only the TCR beta chain was sequenced, with no alpha chain pairing.

The chain joins TRBV6-1 to TRBJ1-2; a tentative D match to TRBD1 spans 6 bases. Material: unsorted PBMCs, obtained 6.9 years after starting antiretroviral therapy. This clonotype was obtained from a man aged 25 to 45 with HIV. The CDR3 reads as follows: CASRQGRGYGYTF. In nucleotide form, the sequence is TGTGCCAGCAGACAGGGACGGGGCTATGGCTACACCTTC.